This T cell receptor (beta chain) derives from a study of immune evolution from preneoplasia to lung adenocarcinoma. Regarding the study as a whole: T cell clonality was higher in KRAS-mutant than EGFR-mutant or wild-type nodules.

Nucleic acids came from premalignant or tumor cells enriched by macro-dissection. As to this clone: Its antigen is still unknown.

The data were produced by immunoSEQ multiplex PCR, yet TCRdb's version contains in-frame clones alone and is incomplete. The repertoire consists of under 45,000 clones, with roughly 80% occurring once and the leading ten covering less than 6%. This receptor was obtained from a person in their sixties or seventies with lung adenocarcinoma. The material sequenced was FFPE invasive lung adenocarcinoma tissue.

In DNA, the CDR3 is TGTGCCAGCAGCCGGGGGGCGAAACAGCCCCAGCATTTT. It is translated as CASSRGAKQPQHF. The chain is built from TRBV2 and TRBJ1-5, with D possibly being TRBD1 (6 bases). Per the germline V gene, CDR1 is SNHLY and CDR2 is FYNNEI. V lost 6 bases to trimming and J lost 7 bases, with 13 bases between them. The CDR3 is 13 residues long.